These 22 T cell receptor beta chains originate from one sample sequenced in a study of neurological immune-mediated disorders. TCRdb fed the 5' RACE reads into MiXCR, producing one record per CDR3 protein. The table includes tens of thousands of distinct CDR3 sequences, 2% to 2.5% detected once. The sequenced material came from PBMCs. These receptors were obtained from a man aged 45-65 years with multiple sclerosis.

The table lists this clonotype with many counts. The chain recombines TRBV5-1 with TRBJ1-1; D possibly corresponds to TRBD1 (5 bases). The CDR3 sequence is 14 residues long. Trimming left V 4 bases short and J 4 bases short, with 14 bases between. The germline gives CDR1 SGHRS, CDR2 YFSETQ. The CDR3, as DNA: TGCGCCAGCAGCAACCGGGACGGGAGCACTGAAGCTTTCTTT. This encodes CASSNRDGSTEAFF.

Ten or more counts support this clonotype. A single base separates this from a much larger clone, so it may be a read error. The chain recombines TRBV20-1 with TRBJ1-6; D gene uncertain. From germline, CDR1 is DFQATT and CDR2 SNEGSKA (reference sequence). The CDR3 runs 15 residues. The CDR3 DNA sequence: TGCAGTGCAACTCTCCCCAACGGGGATAATTCACCCCTCAACTTT. This gives the protein CSATLPNGDNSPLNF.

The sample holds many counts of this clonotype. This rearrangement joins TRBV5-1 to TRBJ2-7, with 8 bases identical to TRBD1. Germline V gene sequence: CDR1 SGHRS, CDR2 YFSETQ. CDR3 size: 15 residues. Losses at the gene ends were 0 bases for V and 3 bases for J; bases not matched to a gene: 5. For the CDR3, the DNA is TGCGCCAGCAGCTTGGTTGAGACAGGGGTCTACGAGCAGTACTTC. Protein sequence: CASSLVETGVYEQYF.

This clonotype was seen at least ten times. The rearrangement links TRBV9 to TRBJ2-2; 7 bases match TRBD2. Trimming took 4 bases from V and 1 from J; bases not matched to a gene: 7. In germline, CDR1 is SGDLS, CDR2 YYNGEE. This CDR3 spans 16 amino acids. The CDR3 spells CASSPRSGGNTGELFF. The CDR3 region has the DNA TGTGCCAGCAGCCCGCGGTCGGGGGGGAACACCGGGGAGCTGTTTTTT. Complete variable domain (other parts from reference TRBV9 and TRBJ2-2): DSGVTQTPKHLITATGQRVTLRCSPRSGDLSVYWYQQSLDQGLQFLIQYYNGEERAKGNILERFSAQQFPDLHSELNLSSLELGDSALYFCASSPRSGGNTGELFFGEGSRLTVL.

This clonotype was observed many times. The rearrangement uses TRBV20-1 and TRBJ2-1, with 9 bases lining up with TRBD1. This CDR3 contains 15 residues. J lost 5 bases, V lost 2 bases, and 7 bases had no gene match. Germline lookup yields CDR1 DFQATT and CDR2 SNEGSKA (reference sequence). This CDR3 is CSARPDRGRDNEQFF. The CDR3 DNA sequence: TGCAGTGCTAGACCGGACAGGGGCAGAGACAATGAGCAGTTCTTC.

As for this clonotype: An end of the junction differs from the germline gene, which may be a read error. V gene TRBV3-1 combines with J gene TRBJ2-7; D is unclear. CDR1 is LGHDT and CDR2 is YNNKEL in the germline V gene (reference sequence). CDR3 length: 12 residues. This CDR3 is CDSSKVSREQYF. For the CDR3, the DNA is TGTGACAGCAGCAAAGTTAGCCGGGAGCAGTACTTC.

This clonotype was detected many times. The rearrangement joins TRBV6-1 to TRBJ2-2; D is perhaps TRBD2 (6 bases). V gave up 1 base and J gave up 6 bases, with 6 bases separating them. This CDR3 has 13 residues. CDR1 MNHNS and CDR2 SASEGT come from the germline V gene. The DNA for the CDR3 is TGTGCCAGCAGTGAAGGGGAGGCCGGGGAGCTGTTTTTT. Its translation is CASSEGEAGELFF.

This clonotype was recorded at least ten times. The rearrangement joins TRBV15 to TRBJ2-3; 7 nucleotides line up with TRBD2. J lost 5 bases, V lost 0 bases, and 8 bases had no gene match. CDR3 length: 16 residues. Germline CDR1 reads LNHNV; CDR2 reads YYDKDF (reference sequence). CDR3 residues: CATSREAGRAVDTQYF. In nucleotides, the CDR3 is TGTGCCACCAGCAGAGAAGCGGGGAGAGCGGTAGATACGCAGTATTTT.

This clonotype was seen repeatedly, ten times or more. V usage is TRBV7-2 and J usage is TRBJ2-7; D may be TRBD1 or TRBD2 (5 bases each). The CDR3 consists of 15 residues. From germline, CDR1 is SGHTA and CDR2 FQGNSA. V lost 5 bases, J lost 9 bases, and 23 bases lay in between. The CDR3 region has the DNA TGTGCCAGCAGCCCGCCGGGGCGACACGCCCTTGGGCAGTACTTC. It encodes CASSPPGRHALGQYF.

This clonotype has a count of ten or more. The CDR3 DNA follows: TGCAGTGCTAGGGACAGGGTCAATATGGATACGCAGTATTTT. This encodes CSARDRVNMDTQYF. J is TRBJ2-3 and V is TRBV20-1; TRBD1 agrees at 8 bases. Germline CDR1 is DFQATT and CDR2 is SNEGSKA (reference sequence). Trimming cost V 3 bases and J 6 bases; bases outside gene matches: 8. The CDR3 covers 14 residues.

This clonotype was seen many times. J is TRBJ1-2 and V is TRBV6-6, with D perhaps TRBD1 (5 bases). Germline CDR1 is MNHNY and CDR2 is SVGAGI (reference sequence). V was clipped by 6 bases and J by 5 bases, with 22 bases between them. The CDR3 runs 16 residues. The CDR3 loop is CASSDRPPGAFYGYTF. The CDR3 region has the DNA TGTGCCAGCAGCGACAGACCCCCGGGAGCCTTTTATGGCTACACCTTC.

This clonotype was recorded at least ten times. V gene TRBV5-1 combines with J gene TRBJ2-1; D possibly corresponds to TRBD1 (6 bases). Trimming shortened V by 0 bases and J by 8 bases, and 18 bases separated the two germline ends. CDR1 and CDR2 (germline): SGHRS, YFSETQ. This CDR3 comprises 16 residues. Written as DNA, the CDR3 is TGCGCCAGCAGCTTGGGGGCGGTGGGGGCCGTGGATGAGCAGTTCTTC. Protein: CASSLGAVGAVDEQFF. Full variable domain (missing parts from reference TRBV5-1 and TRBJ2-1): KAGVTQTPRYLIKTRGQQVTLSCSPISGHRSVSWYQQTPGQGLQFLFEYFSETQRNKGNFPGRFSGRQFSNSRSEMNVSTLELGDSALYLCASSLGAVGAVDEQFFGPGTRLTVL.

This clonotype occurred many times. Here the CDR3 reads CASSFRASGGNEQFF. Written as DNA, the CDR3 is TGTGCCAGCAGCTTTCGAGCTAGCGGGGGAAACGAGCAGTTCTTC. The genes are TRBV7-7 and TRBJ2-1, with 10 positions matching TRBD2. There are 15 residues in the CDR3. Germline V gene data show CDR1 as SSHAT and CDR2 as FNYEAQ (reference sequence). V gave up 3 bases and J gave up 10 bases; unmatched junction bases: 9.

This clonotype was seen repeatedly, ten times or more. J is TRBJ2-5 and V is TRBV12-3 or TRBV12-4; D might be TRBD2 (5 bases). V lost 2 bases and J 4 bases, leaving 11 bases between the germline ends. This CDR3 is built from 14 residues. The CDR3 region is CASSLFGGGETQYF. Here the CDR3 DNA reads TGTGCCAGCAGTTTATTCGGAGGTGGAGAGACCCAGTACTTC.

This clonotype was seen only a few times. The V and J genes are TRBV10-3 and TRBJ2-5; 13 nucleotides align to TRBD2. V lost 0 bases, J lost 2 bases, and 0 bases stayed unmatched. CDR1 and CDR2 from the germline V gene are ENHRY and SYGVKD. The CDR3 length is 16 residues. CDR3 protein: CAISESGLAGQETQYF. The CDR3 nucleotides read TGTGCCATCAGTGAGTCGGGACTAGCGGGGCAAGAGACCCAGTACTTC.

This clonotype has a count of ten or more. The CDR3 sequence: CASSGAGAQSQPQHF. CDR3 in DNA: TGTGCCAGCAGTGGGGCAGGGGCACAATCACAGCCCCAGCATTTT. The V gene is TRBV28, the J gene TRBJ1-5; D may be TRBD1 (6 bases). V lost 5 bases and J lost 7, with 18 bases in between. The V gene's germline CDR1 is MDHEN and CDR2 SYDVKM. The length of the CDR3 is 15 residues.

This clonotype has ten or more counts. The rearrangement joins TRBV3-1 to TRBJ1-1, with a possible D match to TRBD1 (6 bases). CDR3 size: 14 residues. Germline CDR1 reads LGHDT; CDR2 reads YNNKEL (reference sequence). V was cut by 4 bases and J by 1 base, with 10 bases left in between. The CDR3: CASSLLTGNTEAFF. The CDR3 nucleotides read TGTGCCAGCAGCCTCCTGACAGGGAACACTGAAGCTTTCTTT.

Many counts were recorded for this clonotype. This chain joins TRBV12-3 or TRBV12-4 and TRBJ2-1, with D perhaps matching TRBD2 (6 bases). V was clipped by 8 bases and J by 5 bases, with 7 bases between them. The CDR3 is 11 residues long. CDR3 bases: TGTGCCAGCGGGGGGAACAATGAGCAGTTCTTC. Translated: CASGGNNEQFF.

About this clonotype: It may be a read error: a sequence one base away is much more abundant. The chain uses TRBV15 and TRBJ2-7; D is uncertain. Between the trimmed V and J ends, which lost 0 bases and 9 bases, there was a span of 12 bases. From germline, CDR1 is LNHNV and CDR2 YYDKDF (reference sequence). CDR3 length: 13 residues. The CDR3 region is CATSREVGRAQYF. For the CDR3, the DNA is TGTGCCACCAGCAGAGAAGTGGGCCGGGCGCAGTACTTC.

This clonotype was seen many times. The chain has TRBV4-1 and TRBJ2-7; TRBD1 matches at 9 bases. This CDR3 region has 14 residues. Germline CDR1 reads MGHRA; CDR2 reads YSYEKL. Unmatched junction bases numbered 2, after V lost 3 bases and J lost 2 bases. The CDR3 DNA reads TGCGCCAGCAGCCACACAGGGGGCCCCTACGAGCAGTACTTC. Translated, it gives CASSHTGGPYEQYF.

This clonotype was seen many times. The chain is built from TRBV12-3 or TRBV12-4 and TRBJ2-7, with 7 bases fitting TRBD1. The CDR3 contains 15 residues. V lost 6 bases to trimming and J lost 2 bases; unmatched junction nucleotides: 10. The CDR3 region has the DNA TGTGCCAGCAGACCCTCCAGGGGGTTAACCTACGAGCAGTACTTC. This sequence encodes CASRPSRGLTYEQYF.

This clonotype was recorded many times. Here the CDR3 DNA reads TGTGCCAGCAGCCGTAGGGGGGAGACCCAGTACTTC. It translates to CASSRRGETQYF. The chain combines TRBV13 with TRBJ2-5; weak D call: TRBD1 (6 bases). Trimming left V 5 bases short and J 5 bases short, with 9 bases between. The CDR3 is 12 amino acids. Germline CDR1 reads PRHDT; CDR2 reads FYEKMQ (reference sequence).